The rows below give T cell receptor beta chains drawn from one sample of a study of blood T cells in healthy people across ages. MiXCR, run by TCRdb on the 5' RACE reads, gives a single entry per CDR3 protein. The sample lists about a million distinct CDR3 sequences, around two fifths occurring once. Sequencing was carried out using blood. The receptors derive from a man between 18 and 29 years old in good health. Each CDR3 is given with its conserved first and last residue. A D gene is named only where the DNA matches it firmly. A clone size is listed for some rows: how often the clone was seen (once, few, many), or a class if it is expanded.

v_call	j_call	d_call	clone_size	cdr3_aa	cdr3_nt
TRBV27	TRBJ1-5	TRBD1	many	CASSSRQGGNQPQHF	TGTGCCAGCAGTTCCCGACAGGGGGGGAATCAGCCCCAGCATTTT
TRBV7-9	TRBJ2-6	TRBD1	NA	CASSLGTEEYSGANVLTF	TGTGCCAGCAGCCTGGGGACAGAAGAATACTCTGGGGCCAACGTCCTGACTTTC
TRBV7-6	TRBJ2-1	NA	few	CATKEGNEQFF	TGTGCCACCAAGGAGGGCAATGAGCAGTTCTTC
TRBV5-1	TRBJ1-4	NA	few	CASSFYSGTGNEKLFF	TGCGCCAGCAGCTTCTACTCCGGGACGGGTAATGAAAAACTGTTTTTT
TRBV4-2	TRBJ1-1	NA	few	CASSQAEGADTEAFF	TGTGCCAGCAGCCAAGCTGAGGGCGCGGACACTGAAGCTTTCTTT
TRBV6-2/TRBV6-3	TRBJ2-3	NA	few	CASEADHSDTQYF	TGTGCCAGCGAGGCAGACCATTCGGATACGCAGTATTTT
TRBV6-6	TRBJ2-1	TRBD2	few	CATGSGGLYNEQFF	TGTGCCACCGGCTCGGGGGGGTTATACAATGAGCAGTTCTTC
TRBV27	TRBJ1-6	NA	NA	CASSLGRYMNSPLHF	TGTGCCAGCAGTTTAGGAAGGTATATGAATTCACCCCTCCACTTT
TRBV5-1	TRBJ2-2	NA	NA	CAREAGKRTGELFF	TGCGCCAGAGAAGCGGGTAAACGCACCGGGGAGCTGTTTTTT
TRBV9	TRBJ1-1	NA	NA	CASSVEASTGEEAFF	TGTGCCAGCAGCGTAGAGGCCTCGACGGGAGAGGAAGCTTTCTTT
TRBV6-6	TRBJ2-3	NA	few	CASSFTVSTDTQYF	TGTGCCAGCAGTTTTACAGTTAGCACAGATACGCAGTATTTT
TRBV28	TRBJ1-1	TRBD1	NA	CASSSPGGQNTEAFF	TGTGCCAGCAGTTCCCCAGGGGGCCAGAACACTGAAGCTTTCTTT
TRBV20-1	TRBJ2-3	TRBD1	few	CSALGTENTDTQYF	TGCAGTGCTCTCGGGACAGAGAACACAGATACGCAGTATTTT
TRBV2	TRBJ1-1	NA	NA	CASSDKRNTEAFF	TGTGCCAGCAGCGATAAAAGAAACACTGAAGCTTTCTTT